In this sample, the clone carrying this T cell receptor beta chain turned up a few times. This sample is drawn from a study of beta chain features in type 1 diabetes. Every bit of the isolated RNA underwent reverse transcription, so sequencing read expressed TCRB transcripts. Clones were read by immunoSEQ multiplex PCR, and TCRdb kept only the in-frame ones, dropping some. The sample holds about 350,000 clones, about 20% seen once. The J segment lost 4 bases and the V segment lost 0 bases, leaving 8 bases of the junction unmatched. Germline CDR1 reads SGHRS; CDR2 reads YFSETQ. The CDR3 covers 16 residues.

The TCR sequence derives from a young woman in good health. This chain uses TRBV5-1 with TRBJ2-5, with TRBD1 matching over 8 bases. The sample taken for sequencing was naive CD4+ T cells from blood. The chain's CDR3 is CASSLAGDRNGETQYF. The CDR3 DNA follows: TGCGCCAGCAGCTTGGCAGGGGACAGGAACGGAGAGACCCAGTACTTC.